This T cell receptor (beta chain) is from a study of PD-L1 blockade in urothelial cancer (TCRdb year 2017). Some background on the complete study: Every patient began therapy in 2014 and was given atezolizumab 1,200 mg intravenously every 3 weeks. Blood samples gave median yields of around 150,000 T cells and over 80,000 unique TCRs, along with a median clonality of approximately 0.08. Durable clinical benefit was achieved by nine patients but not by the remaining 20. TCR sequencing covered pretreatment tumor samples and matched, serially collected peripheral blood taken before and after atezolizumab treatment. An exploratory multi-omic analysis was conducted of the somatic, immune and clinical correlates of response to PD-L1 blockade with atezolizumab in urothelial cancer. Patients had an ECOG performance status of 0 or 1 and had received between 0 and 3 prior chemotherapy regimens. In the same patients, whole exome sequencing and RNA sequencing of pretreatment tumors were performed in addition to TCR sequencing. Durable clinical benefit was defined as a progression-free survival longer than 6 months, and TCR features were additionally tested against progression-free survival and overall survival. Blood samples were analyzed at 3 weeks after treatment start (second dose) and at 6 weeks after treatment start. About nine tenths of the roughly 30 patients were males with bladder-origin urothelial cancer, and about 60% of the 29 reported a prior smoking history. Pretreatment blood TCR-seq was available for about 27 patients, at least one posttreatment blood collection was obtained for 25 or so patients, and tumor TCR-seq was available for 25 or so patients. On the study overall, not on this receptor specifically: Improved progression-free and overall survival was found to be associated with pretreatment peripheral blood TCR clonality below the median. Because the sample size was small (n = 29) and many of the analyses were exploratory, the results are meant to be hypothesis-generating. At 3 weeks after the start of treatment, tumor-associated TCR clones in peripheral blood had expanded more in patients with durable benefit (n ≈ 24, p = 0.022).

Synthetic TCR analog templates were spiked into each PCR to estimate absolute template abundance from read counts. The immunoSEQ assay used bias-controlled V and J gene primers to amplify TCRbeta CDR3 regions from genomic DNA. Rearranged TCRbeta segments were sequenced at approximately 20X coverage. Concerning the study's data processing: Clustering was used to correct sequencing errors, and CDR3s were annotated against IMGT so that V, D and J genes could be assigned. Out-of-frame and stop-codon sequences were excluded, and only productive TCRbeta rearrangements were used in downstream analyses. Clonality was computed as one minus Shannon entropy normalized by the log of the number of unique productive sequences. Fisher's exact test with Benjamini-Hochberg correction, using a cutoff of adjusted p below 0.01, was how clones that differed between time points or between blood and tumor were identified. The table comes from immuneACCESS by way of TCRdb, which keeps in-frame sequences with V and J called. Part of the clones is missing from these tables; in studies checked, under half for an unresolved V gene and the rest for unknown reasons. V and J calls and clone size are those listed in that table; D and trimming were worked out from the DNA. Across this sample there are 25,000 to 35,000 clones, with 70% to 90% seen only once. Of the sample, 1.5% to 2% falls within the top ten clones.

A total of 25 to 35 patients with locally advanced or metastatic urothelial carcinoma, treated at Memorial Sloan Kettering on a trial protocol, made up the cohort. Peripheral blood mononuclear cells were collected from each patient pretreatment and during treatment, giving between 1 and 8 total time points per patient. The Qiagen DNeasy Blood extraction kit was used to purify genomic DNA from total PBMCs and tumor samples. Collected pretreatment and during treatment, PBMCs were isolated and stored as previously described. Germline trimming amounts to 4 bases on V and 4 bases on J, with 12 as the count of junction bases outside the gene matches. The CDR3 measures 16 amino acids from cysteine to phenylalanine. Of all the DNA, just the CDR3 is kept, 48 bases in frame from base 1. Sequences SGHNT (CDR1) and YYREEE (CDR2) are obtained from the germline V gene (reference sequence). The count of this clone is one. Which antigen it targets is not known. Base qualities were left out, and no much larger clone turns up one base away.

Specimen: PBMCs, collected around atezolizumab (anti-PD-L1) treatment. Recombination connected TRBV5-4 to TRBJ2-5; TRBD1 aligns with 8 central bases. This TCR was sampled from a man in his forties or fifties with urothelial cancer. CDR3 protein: CASSSRGTGGRETQYF. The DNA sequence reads TGTGCCAGCAGCAGTCGCGGTACAGGGGGGAGAGAGACCCAGTACTTC.